This passage covers 24 T cell receptor beta chains from one sample sequenced in a study of tumor and adjacent non-tumor tissue in lung cancer. RNA was extracted from bulk tissue without any cell sorting. More than 3 cm separated this lung sample from the edge of the tumor. Three rounds of nested PCR, following a modified ARM-PCR protocol, produced the TCRbeta library. TCRdb processed the multiplex PCR reads anew with MiXCR; each CDR3 protein has one entry. The data hold about 77,000 distinct CDR3 sequences, with around 80% observed a single time. The sample consisted of distant non-tumor lung tissue. These receptors came from a man between 65 and 85 years old with non-small cell lung cancer.

Note on this clonotype: Because it lacks the conserved phenylalanine or tryptophan at the end, this CDR3 is likely a read error. The chain carries TRBV5-4 and TRBJ2-1; D is unclear. Germline assignment: CDR1 SGHNT and CDR2 YYREEE (reference sequence). This CDR3 has 15 residues. CDR3 DNA: TGTGCTAGCAGAAGTGGACGCAGCTCCTACAATGAGCAGTTCTAC. Translated: CASRSGRSSYNEQFY.

The V gene is TRBV24-1, the J gene TRBJ2-2; no clear D. Trimming took 4 bases from V and 6 from J, leaving 23 bases between them. The V gene's germline CDR1 is KGHDR and CDR2 SFDVKD. The CDR3 has 18 residues. The chain's CDR3 is CATSDHNTVLVFAGELFF. CDR3 nucleotides: TGTGCCACCAGTGACCATAATACAGTTCTAGTCTTCGCCGGGGAGCTGTTTTTT.

This clonotype was picked up one time. One end of the junction does not line up with germline, which may come from a read error. The chain combines TRBV5-6 with TRBJ2-7; 8 bases line up with TRBD1. This CDR3 spans 16 amino acids. CDR1 and CDR2 from the germline V gene are SGHDT and YYEEEE. The CDR3 DNA follows: TGTGCTAGCAGCTCCGTTGACCGGGACAGGACCTACGAGCAGCACTTC. Its protein product is CASSSVDRDRTYEQHF.

In the case of this clonotype: An end of the junction differs from the germline gene, which may be a read error. This chain links TRBV4-3 with TRBJ2-1, with 8 bases fitting TRBD2. This CDR3 is built from 15 residues. Germline values: CDR1 LGHNA, CDR2 YSLEER. The CDR3, as DNA: TGCCCCAGCAGCCACCTTCCGGGACTAGTCAATGAGCAGTTCTTC. Its translation: CPSSHLPGLVNEQFF.

About this clonotype itself: Being one base from a much bigger clone, this may be a read error. The chain has TRBV24-1 and TRBJ2-3; perhaps TRBD1 as D (5 bases). The CDR3 length is 14 residues. CDR1 and CDR2 from the germline V gene are KGHDR and SFDVKD. The CDR3 DNA is TGTGCCACCAGTGACCCAGCGTATACAGGTACGCAGTATTTT. Amino acids: CATSDPAYTGTQYF.

J is TRBJ1-1 and V is TRBV9; no reliable D call. This CDR3 region has 16 residues. Between the trimmed V and J ends, which lost 0 bases and 0 bases, there was a span of 12 bases. Germline V gives CDR1 SGDLS, CDR2 YYNGEE. CDR3: CASSVATWTVNTEAFF. The CDR3 nucleotides read TGTGCCAGCAGCGTAGCTACATGGACCGTGAACACTGAAGCTTTCTTT.

Regarding this clonotype: An end of the junction does not agree with germline; a read error may underlie this. The rearrangement joins TRBV6-5 to TRBJ2-6; 8 bases match TRBD1. Germline assignment: CDR1 MNHEY and CDR2 SVGAGI. The CDR3 runs to 17 residues. CDR3 sequence: CASSSGTGGSEANVLAF. The CDR3 bases are TGTGCCAGCAGTTCCGGAACAGGGGGTTCTGAGGCCAACGTCCTGGCTTTC.

This clonotype was found once. The CDR3 carries no conserved terminal phenylalanine or tryptophan, so it likely arises from a read error. The J gene is TRBJ1-1, the V gene TRBV4-1, with D uncertain. The CDR3 sequence is 13 residues long. Germline V gene data show CDR1 as MGHRA and CDR2 as YSYEKL. The CDR3 DNA follows: TGCGCCAGCAACCAAGGTGGACGGGCTGAAGCTTTCTTG. This codes for CASNQGGRAEAFL.

Regarding this clonotype: Being one base from a much bigger clone, this may be a read error. The chain is built from TRBV7-9 and TRBJ2-5; D gene unclear. The V end was cut by 4 bases, the J end by 1 base, with 10 bases between. The V gene's germline CDR1 is SEHNR and CDR2 FQNEAQ (reference sequence). The CDR3 runs to 14 residues. CDR3 nucleotide sequence: TGTGCCAGCAGCTCGCGGCGGAGCCAAGAGACCCAGTACTTC. Translation: CASSSRRSQETQYF.

Comment on this clonotype: A read error may account for a junction end that differs from germline. The chain links TRBV2 to TRBJ2-7; 8 nucleotides line up with TRBD2. The CDR3 covers 16 residues. Looked up from germline, CDR1 is SNHLY and CDR2 is FYNNEI. CDR3 coding DNA: TGTGTCAGCAATGAAGCGATCCGCGGGGGGCTACCCGAGCAGTACTTC. Residues: CVSNEAIRGGLPEQYF.

With respect to this clonotype: Because it lacks the conserved phenylalanine or tryptophan at the end, this CDR3 is likely a read error. The limits of the CDR3 on the DNA are not certain, so only TCRdb's listed CDR3 is given. The gene calls are TRBV10-2 and TRBJ1-5; TRBD1, as called in the table, went unchecked against the DNA. The germline CDR1 and CDR2 sequences are WSHSY and SAAADI. The CDR3 length equals 15 residues, ends included. The chain's CDR3 is CASSESDRRNQPHHV.

The chain combines TRBV11-2 with TRBJ2-7; D remains ambiguous. The germline V gene encodes CDR1 SGHAT and CDR2 FQNNGV. CDR3 length: 12 residues. V was shortened by 9 bases and J by 4 bases, with 13 bases between the two germline ends. CDR3 in DNA: TGTGCCAGTGGCATAACTCTTTACGAGCAGTACTTC. Its translation is CASGITLYEQYF.

A remark on this clonotype: One junction end disagrees with the germline gene, perhaps due to a read error. The J gene is TRBJ2-5, the V gene TRBV28; D is undetermined. The germline V gene has CDR1 MDHEN and CDR2 SYDVKM. The CDR3 contains 16 residues. CDR3 DNA sequence: TGTACCAGCAGTTTTAATGTCTACCGTGCTGCAGAGACCCAGTATTTC. It yields the protein CTSSFNVYRAAETQYF.

Comment on this clonotype: One end of the junction does not line up with germline, which may come from a read error. V and J are TRBV29-1 and TRBJ2-3, with D perhaps TRBD1 or TRBD2 (6 bases each). This CDR3 is 16 amino acids long. Germline CDR1 is SQVTM and CDR2 is ANQGSEA. The CDR3 loop reads CSVQLQGSGSTGTQYF. CDR3 sequence (DNA): TGCAGCGTCCAATTACAGGGTAGCGGAAGCACAGGTACGCAGTATTTT.

Details on this clonotype: The CDR3 end shows no conserved phenylalanine or tryptophan, and so a read error is likely. The chain carries TRBV4-2 and TRBJ2-3, with D possibly matching TRBD1 (6 bases). The CDR3 runs to 15 residues. CDR1 and CDR2 from the germline V gene are LGHNA and YNFKEQ. The CDR3 is CASSQADRTTDTQYY. The CDR3 DNA follows: TGTGCCAGTAGCCAAGCGGACAGAACCACAGATACGCAGTATTAT.

To note about this clonotype: One junction end does not reproduce the germline sequence, and a read error may be involved. This chain joins TRBV12-3 or TRBV12-4 and TRBJ2-5, with 7 bases that match TRBD2. CDR3 size: 15 residues. The CDR3 loop reads CASSGLAGVVDTHYF. The CDR3 bases are TGTGCCAGCAGCGGGCTTGCGGGAGTGGTGGACACCCACTACTTC.

This clonotype was seen only once. The junction departs from germline at one end; a sequencing error may be responsible. The J gene is TRBJ2-7, the V gene TRBV11-2; 7 nucleotides agree with TRBD1. The germline V gene encodes CDR1 SGHAT and CDR2 FQNNGV. The CDR3 sequence is 15 residues long. Here the CDR3 reads CASSLDEGAPYKRYF. In DNA form, the CDR3 reads TGTGCCAGCAGTTTAGATGAGGGGGCCCCCTACAAGCGGTACTTC.

With regard to this clonotype: The CDR3 carries no conserved terminal phenylalanine or tryptophan, so it likely arises from a read error. The chain joins TRBV10-3 to TRBJ2-1; no reliable D call. V lost 6 bases, J lost 6 bases, and 12 bases lay in between. The germline V gene has CDR1 ENHRY and CDR2 SYGVKD. This CDR3 comprises 13 residues. The CDR3 loop is CAIRSIRINEQFS. The CDR3 DNA is TGTGCCATCAGGTCTATCCGGATCAATGAGCAGTTCTCC.

This clonotype was observed many times. The CDR3 sequence: CASSEDLVMETQYF. The CDR3 coding sequence is TGTGCCAGCAGTGAAGATTTAGTAATGGAGACCCAGTACTTC. This chain links TRBV6-1 with TRBJ2-5; the D is unclear. This CDR3 is built from 14 residues. CDR1 and CDR2 (germline): MNHNS, SASEGT. The germline V and J ends were trimmed by 1 base and 5 bases, with 11 bases remaining between them.

This clonotype has just one count. At one end, the junction sequence differs from germline, possibly due to a read error. The chain links TRBV29-1 to TRBJ2-7; D may match TRBD1 or TRBD2 (5 bases each). CDR3 length equals 14 residues. Germline lookup yields CDR1 SQVTM and CDR2 ANQGSEA. The CDR3 nucleotides are TGCAGCGTTGAAAGGGTGGGACCGACCTATGAGCATTACTTC. Its translation: CSVERVGPTYEHYF.

This chain links TRBV4-2 with TRBJ1-4; D call uncertain. CDR1 LGHNA and CDR2 YNFKEQ come from the germline V gene. The V gene lost 2 bases and the J gene lost 11 bases, with 15 bases spanning the gap. This CDR3 contains 14 residues. The chain's CDR3 is CASSQPGIFDKLFF. The CDR3 DNA follows: TGTGCCAGCAGCCAACCCGGGATCTTCGATAAACTGTTTTTT.

The table lists this clonotype with a few counts. Lacking the conserved final phenylalanine or tryptophan, this CDR3 likely reflects a read error. This rearrangement joins TRBV6-6 to TRBJ1-2, with D hard to call. The V end was cut by 2 bases, the J end by 5 bases, with 9 bases between. From germline, CDR1 is MNHNY and CDR2 SVGAGI (reference sequence). The CDR3 covers 13 residues. As DNA, the CDR3 is TGTGCCAGCAGTTACGGGCAGAAATATGGCTACACCGTC. This sequence encodes CASSYGQKYGYTV.

About this clonotype itself: A read error may produce the germline difference seen at one junction end. The chain is built from TRBV12-3 or TRBV12-4 and TRBJ2-5, with 8 bases identical to TRBD2. This CDR3 is built from 16 residues. The CDR3 loop reads CVSSLVSGGLRIAQYF. The CDR3 DNA follows: TGTGTCAGCAGTTTAGTCAGCGGGGGACTCCGGATCGCCCAGTATTTC.

With regard to this clonotype: A much larger clone sits a single nucleotide away, making a read error possible. The chain employs TRBV20-1 and TRBJ2-2; 7 nucleotides agree with TRBD2. Looked up from germline, CDR1 is DFQATT and CDR2 is SNEGSKA (reference sequence). The CDR3 sequence is 13 residues long. The CDR3 DNA follows: TGCAGTGATTCGCGGGAGCCTACCGGCGAGCTGTTTTTT. Its protein product is CSDSREPTGELFF.